One and the same sample provided the 22 T cell receptor beta chains below, sequenced in a study of T cell responses to AZD1222 COVID-19 vaccine. Measured with immunoSEQ multiplex PCR; TCRdb has only the in-frame clones, and not every one. The sample includes around 160,000 clones, 85% to 95% seen only once; the top ten take under 6%. The sequencing here drew on peripheral blood, taken 28 days after the second AZD1222 dose. These receptors were taken from an adult who received the AZD1222 COVID-19 vaccine.

The chain joins TRBV5-5 to TRBJ1-3; the D is unclear. V was trimmed by 4 bases and J by 0 bases, leaving 14 bases between them. There are 16 residues in the CDR3. Germline V gene data show CDR1 as SGHKS and CDR2 as YYEKEE (reference sequence). CDR3 sequence: CASSGQQSFSGNTIYF. The CDR3, as DNA: TGTGCCAGCAGCGGCCAACAGTCTTTCTCTGGAAACACCATATATTTT.

J is TRBJ2-5 and V is TRBV6-5, with 8 positions matching TRBD1. CDR3 length: 14 residues. Trimming cost V 5 bases and J 1 base; bases outside gene matches: 3. Germline CDR1 MNHEY, CDR2 SVGAGI. This CDR3 is CASSLDRGQETQYF. CDR3 bases: TGTGCCAGCAGTCTAGACAGGGGCCAAGAGACCCAGTACTTC.

V gene TRBV7-3 combines with J gene TRBJ2-1, with 7 bases fitting TRBD2. V lost 5 bases to trimming and J lost 2 bases; unmatched junction nucleotides: 6. The CDR3 has 15 residues. CDR1 is SGHTA and CDR2 is FQGTGA in the germline V gene. The CDR3 region has the DNA TGTGCCAGCAGCCTTACTAGCGACACCTACAATGAGCAGTTCTTC. Translating gives CASSLTSDTYNEQFF.

The chain joins TRBV12-3 or TRBV12-4 to TRBJ1-2; D possibly corresponds to TRBD1 (6 bases). V was pared by 4 bases and J by 4 bases, with 7 bases between. The CDR3 is made up of 12 amino acids. The CDR3 is CASSSGAYGYTF. The CDR3 DNA reads TGTGCCAGCAGTTCAGGGGCCTATGGCTACACCTTC.

This clone occurred once. The chain uses TRBV21-1 and TRBJ2-1; the table names TRBD2, a call not compared with the DNA. TRBV21-1 is a known pseudogene. The CDR3 consists of 15 residues. The CDR3 spells CASSPSGRAYNEQFF. CDR3 sequence (DNA): TGTGCCAGCAGTCCTAGCGGGAGGGCCTACAATGAGCAGTTCTTC.

The V gene is TRBV4-3, the J gene TRBJ2-7; 7 positions match TRBD2. This CDR3 is built from 13 residues. Germline assignment: CDR1 LGHNA and CDR2 YSLEER. The J segment lost 6 bases and the V segment lost 1 base, leaving 3 bases of the junction unmatched. The CDR3 DNA follows: TGCGCCAGCAGCCAAGTAGCGGGTCGCGAGCAGTACTTC. Its translation: CASSQVAGREQYF.

The chain has TRBV4-1 and TRBJ2-7; D remains unclear. The germline V and J ends were trimmed by 1 base and 4 bases, with 8 bases remaining between them. The germline gives CDR1 MGHRA, CDR2 YSYEKL. CDR3 length: 13 amino acids. In DNA form, the CDR3 reads TGCGCCAGCAGCCAAGCCCAGCTTTACGAGCAGTACTTC. Its protein is CASSQAQLYEQYF.

V usage is TRBV15 and J usage is TRBJ2-7; 8 positions agree with TRBD2. Germline trimming cut 0 bases from V and 0 bases from J; bases unmatched to any gene: 7. This CDR3 has 17 residues. Germline-derived CDR1 and CDR2 are LNHNV and YYDKDF (reference sequence). The CDR3 DNA reads TGTGCCACCAGCAGAGATTTGGCTAGCGGGCACTCCTACGAGCAGTACTTC. Translation: CATSRDLASGHSYEQYF.

V gene TRBV19 combines with J gene TRBJ2-3; D is possibly TRBD1 (5 bases). The CDR3 spans 15 residues. V was cut by 1 base and J by 1 base, with 9 bases left in between. The germline CDR1 and CDR2 sequences are LNHDA and SQIVND (reference sequence). CDR3: CASSIAQTGTDTQYF. The CDR3 region has the DNA TGTGCCAGTAGTATAGCACAGACAGGCACAGATACGCAGTATTTT.

The chain employs TRBV29-1 and TRBJ2-7, with 7 bases identical to TRBD1. The ends lost 0 bases at V and 10 bases at J; junction bases unmatched: 3. Germline loops: CDR1 SQVTM, CDR2 ANQGSEA. The CDR3 spans 11 residues. In DNA, the CDR3 is TGCAGCGTTGAAGATACAGGGGATCAGTACTTC. Residues: CSVEDTGDQYF.

The chain recombines TRBV9 with TRBJ1-6; D is unclear. This CDR3 is 16 amino acids long. Trimming stripped 0 bases from V and 7 bases from J, with 14 bases between. Germline V gene sequence: CDR1 SGDLS, CDR2 YYNGEE. CDR3 nucleotide sequence: TGTGCCAGCAGCGTAGGACGGTTAGGGATGAATTCACCCCTCCACTTT. Residues: CASSVGRLGMNSPLHF.

The V call is TRBV28, the J call TRBJ2-2; D gene unclear. The CDR3 runs 14 residues. Per the germline V gene, CDR1 is MDHEN and CDR2 is SYDVKM. Trimming removed 5 bases from V and 5 bases from J, with 12 bases in between. In DNA form, the CDR3 reads TGTGCCAGCAGTCCAATGACCGAGACCGGGGAGCTGTTTTTT. This encodes CASSPMTETGELFF.

The rearrangement uses TRBV7-9 and TRBJ1-1; weak D call: TRBD1 (6 bases). The germline V gene has CDR1 SEHNR and CDR2 FQNEAQ (reference sequence). The CDR3 loop spans 16 amino acids. The V and J ends lost 2 bases and 8 bases respectively, with 21 bases between them. Here the CDR3 reads CASSLRGGQPGEEAFF. CDR3 DNA sequence: TGTGCCAGCAGCTTAAGGGGAGGACAGCCAGGAGAGGAAGCTTTCTTT.

The gene calls are TRBV6-6 and TRBJ2-5; TRBD1 agrees at 9 bases. V shed 7 bases, J shed 5 bases, and the junction held 8 bases outside the gene matches. The germline V gene encodes CDR1 MNHNY and CDR2 SVGAGI (reference sequence). CDR3 size: 14 residues. The CDR3, as DNA: TGTGCCAGCACCCTGACAGGGGGTAGGGAGACCCAGTACTTC. Translation gives CASTLTGGRETQYF.

The chain uses TRBV6-5 and TRBJ2-7; 13 bases line up with TRBD2. The CDR3 runs to 15 residues. CDR1 MNHEY and CDR2 SVGAGI come from the germline V gene. The ends lost 5 bases at V and 5 bases at J; junction bases unmatched: 6. CDR3 region: CASSQLAGGPNEQYF. In nucleotides, the CDR3 is TGTGCCAGCAGTCAACTAGCGGGAGGGCCCAACGAGCAGTACTTC.

The V gene is TRBV11-3, the J gene TRBJ2-3; D gene ambiguous. The germline gives CDR1 SGHNT, CDR2 YENEEA. The CDR3 sequence is 14 residues long. The V end lost 3 bases, the J end lost 2 bases, and 9 bases lay between the germline ends. As DNA, the CDR3 is TGTGCCAGCAGCTTGTTACCCCCCACAGATACGCAGTATTTT. This gives the protein CASSLLPPTDTQYF.

The chain links TRBV30 to TRBJ2-3, with D tentatively TRBD1 or TRBD2 (5 bases each). This CDR3 contains 15 residues. V was shortened by 1 base and J by 4 bases, with 15 bases between the two germline ends. From germline, CDR1 is GTSNPN and CDR2 SVGIG (reference sequence). This CDR3 is CAWSETGGEADTQYF. The CDR3 DNA sequence: TGTGCCTGGAGTGAGACTGGGGGAGAGGCAGATACGCAGTATTTT.

V and J are TRBV6-2 or TRBV6-3 and TRBJ2-7, with D uncertain. CDR3 length: 15 amino acids. Germline CDR1 reads MNHEY; CDR2 reads SVGEGT. Trimming cost V 5 bases and J 2 bases, with 16 bases left between them. CDR3 amino acids: CASSRPVGLTYEQYF. CDR3 DNA sequence: TGTGCCAGCAGTCGACCTGTCGGGCTTACCTACGAGCAGTACTTC.

This rearrangement joins TRBV28 to TRBJ1-2; 9 bases are shared with TRBD1. V was clipped by 5 bases and J by 5 bases; unmatched bases: 9. CDR3 length: 15 amino acids. CDR1 MDHEN and CDR2 SYDVKM come from the germline V gene. The CDR3 region has the DNA TGTGCCAGCAGTGTCGGGGACAGGGAAATTTATGGCTACACCTTC. It yields the protein CASSVGDREIYGYTF.

The chain carries TRBV7-2 and TRBJ2-3; possibly TRBD2 for D (7 bases). This CDR3 spans 16 amino acids. The V end was cut by 8 bases, the J end by 6 bases, with 24 bases between. Per germline, CDR1 SGHTA and CDR2 FQGNSA. CDR3 region: CASGGGGTGGGDTQYF. The CDR3 DNA reads TGTGCCAGCGGAGGGGGGGGAACGGGAGGAGGCGATACGCAGTATTTT.

The CDR3 reads CAISRGDSGTDTQYF. CDR3 bases: TGTGCCATCAGTCGCGGGGATTCTGGGACAGATACGCAGTATTTT. The V call is TRBV10-3, the J call TRBJ2-3, with a possible D match to TRBD2 (6 bases). This CDR3 region has 15 residues. In germline, CDR1 is ENHRY, CDR2 SYGVKD. V was clipped by 5 bases and J by 3 bases, with 15 bases between them.

J is TRBJ2-1 and V is TRBV12-3 or TRBV12-4, with D unresolved. V was cut by 6 bases and J by 10 bases, with 10 bases left in between. The CDR3 consists of 11 residues. The CDR3 region is CASSKLGEQFF. DNA for the CDR3: TGTGCCAGCAGCAAACTTGGAGAGCAGTTCTTC.